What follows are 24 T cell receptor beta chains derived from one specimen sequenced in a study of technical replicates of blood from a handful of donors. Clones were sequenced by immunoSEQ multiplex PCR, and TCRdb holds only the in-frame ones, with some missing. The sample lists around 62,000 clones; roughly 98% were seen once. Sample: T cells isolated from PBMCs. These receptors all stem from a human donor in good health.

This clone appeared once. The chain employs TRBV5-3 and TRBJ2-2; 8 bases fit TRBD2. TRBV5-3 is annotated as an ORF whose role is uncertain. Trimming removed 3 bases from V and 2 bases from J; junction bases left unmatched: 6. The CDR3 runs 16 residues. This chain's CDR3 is CARSSQRGLNTGELFF. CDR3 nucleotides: TGTGCCAGAAGCTCCCAGCGGGGGCTTAACACCGGGGAGCTGTTTTTT.

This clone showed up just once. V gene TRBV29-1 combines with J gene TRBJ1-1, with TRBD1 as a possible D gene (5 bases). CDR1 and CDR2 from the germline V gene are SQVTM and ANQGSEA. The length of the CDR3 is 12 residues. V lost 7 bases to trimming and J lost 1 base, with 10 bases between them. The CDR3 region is CSASDKNTEAFF. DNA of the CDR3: TGCAGCGCTTCGGACAAGAACACTGAAGCTTTCTTT.

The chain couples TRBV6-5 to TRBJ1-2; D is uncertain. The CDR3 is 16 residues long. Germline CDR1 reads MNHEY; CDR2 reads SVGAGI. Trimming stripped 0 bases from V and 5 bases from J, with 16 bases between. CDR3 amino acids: CASSYSASVLLYGYTF. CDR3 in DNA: TGTGCCAGCAGTTACTCTGCCTCGGTACTCCTTTATGGCTACACCTTC.

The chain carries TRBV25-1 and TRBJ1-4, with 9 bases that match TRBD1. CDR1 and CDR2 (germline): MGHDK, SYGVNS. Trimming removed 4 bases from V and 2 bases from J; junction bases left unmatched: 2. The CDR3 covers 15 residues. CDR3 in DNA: TGTGCCAGCAGTGGGACAGGGGAGACTAATGAAAAACTGTTTTTT. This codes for CASSGTGETNEKLFF.

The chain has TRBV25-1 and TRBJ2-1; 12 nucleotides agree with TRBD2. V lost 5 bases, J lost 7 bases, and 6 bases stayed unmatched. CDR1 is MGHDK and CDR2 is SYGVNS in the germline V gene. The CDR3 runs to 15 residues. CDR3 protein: CASSQTSGGLNEQFF. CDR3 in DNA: TGTGCCAGCAGTCAGACTAGCGGGGGATTAAATGAGCAGTTCTTC. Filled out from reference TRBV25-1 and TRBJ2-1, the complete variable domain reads EADIYQTPRYLVIGTGKKITLECSQTMGHDKMYWYQQDPGMELHLIHYSYGVNSTEKGDLSSESTVSRIRTEHFPLTLESARPSHTSQYLCASSQTSGGLNEQFFGPGTRLTVL.

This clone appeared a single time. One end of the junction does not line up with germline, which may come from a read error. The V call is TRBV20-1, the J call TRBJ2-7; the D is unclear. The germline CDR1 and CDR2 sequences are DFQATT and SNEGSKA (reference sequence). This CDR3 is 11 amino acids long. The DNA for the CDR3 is TGCAGTGCGAGAGCGACTTACGAGCAGTACTTC. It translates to CSARATYEQYF.

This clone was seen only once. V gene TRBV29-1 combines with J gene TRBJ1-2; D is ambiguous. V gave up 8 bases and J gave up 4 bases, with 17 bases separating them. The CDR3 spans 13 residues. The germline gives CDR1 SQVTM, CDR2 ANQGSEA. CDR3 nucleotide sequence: TGCAGCCCAGCGGAGGTAATCGGCTATGGCTACACCTTC. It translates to CSPAEVIGYGYTF.

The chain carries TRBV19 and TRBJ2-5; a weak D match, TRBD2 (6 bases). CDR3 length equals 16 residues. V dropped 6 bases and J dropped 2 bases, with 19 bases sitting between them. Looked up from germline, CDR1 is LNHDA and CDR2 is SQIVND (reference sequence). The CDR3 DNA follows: TGTGCCAGTAGCCAACTTTTAGCGGTTCGGCAAGAGACCCAGTACTTC. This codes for CASSQLLAVRQETQYF.

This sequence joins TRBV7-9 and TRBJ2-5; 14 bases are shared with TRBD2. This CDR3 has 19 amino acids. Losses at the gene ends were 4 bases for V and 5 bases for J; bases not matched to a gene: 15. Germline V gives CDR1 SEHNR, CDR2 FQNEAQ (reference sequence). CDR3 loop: CASSSRQGLAGARRETQYF. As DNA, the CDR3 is TGTGCCAGCAGCTCTCGACAGGGACTAGCGGGAGCAAGGAGGGAGACCCAGTACTTC.

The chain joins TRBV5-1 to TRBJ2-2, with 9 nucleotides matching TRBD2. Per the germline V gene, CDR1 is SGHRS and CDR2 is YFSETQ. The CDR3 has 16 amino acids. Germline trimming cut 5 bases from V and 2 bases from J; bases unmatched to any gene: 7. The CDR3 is CASRVPGTSNTGELFF. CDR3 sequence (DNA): TGCGCCAGCAGGGTACCCGGGACTAGCAACACCGGGGAGCTGTTTTTT. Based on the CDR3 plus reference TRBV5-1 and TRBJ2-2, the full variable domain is KAGVTQTPRYLIKTRGQQVTLSCSPISGHRSVSWYQQTPGQGLQFLFEYFSETQRNKGNFPGRFSGRQFSNSRSEMNVSTLELGDSALYLCASRVPGTSNTGELFFGEGSRLTVL.

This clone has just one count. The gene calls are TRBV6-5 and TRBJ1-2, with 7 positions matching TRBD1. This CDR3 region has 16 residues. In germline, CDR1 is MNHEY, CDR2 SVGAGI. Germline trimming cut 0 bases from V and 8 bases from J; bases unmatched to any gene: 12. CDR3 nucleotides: TGTGCCAGCAGTTACTCCCCGACAGGGTTCGTGGAGGGCTACACCTTC. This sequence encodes CASSYSPTGFVEGYTF.

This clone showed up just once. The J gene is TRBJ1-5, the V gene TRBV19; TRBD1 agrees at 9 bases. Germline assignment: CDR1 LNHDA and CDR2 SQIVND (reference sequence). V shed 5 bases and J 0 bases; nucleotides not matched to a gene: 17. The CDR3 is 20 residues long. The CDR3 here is CASSHRVGQGLAYSNQPQHF. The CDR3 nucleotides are TGTGCCAGTAGTCACCGGGTGGGACAGGGATTGGCCTATAGCAATCAGCCCCAGCATTTT.

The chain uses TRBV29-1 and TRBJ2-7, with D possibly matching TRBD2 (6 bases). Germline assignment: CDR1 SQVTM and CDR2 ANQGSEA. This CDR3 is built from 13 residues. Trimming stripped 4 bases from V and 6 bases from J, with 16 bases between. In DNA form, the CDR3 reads TGCAGCGTTGGCACGGGGTTGGGGGGCGAGCAGTACTTC. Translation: CSVGTGLGGEQYF.

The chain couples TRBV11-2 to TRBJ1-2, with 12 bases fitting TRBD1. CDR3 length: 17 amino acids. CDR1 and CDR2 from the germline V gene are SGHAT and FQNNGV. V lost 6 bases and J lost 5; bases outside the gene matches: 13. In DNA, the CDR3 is TGTGCCAGCAGGGACCGGGACAGGGGGCTGGTTCGGTATGGCTACACCTTC. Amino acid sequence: CASRDRDRGLVRYGYTF.

As DNA, the CDR3 is TGTGCCAGCAGCCGAGAAATAGGGGGTAACGATGTGAACACTGAAGCTTTCTTT. Amino acids: CASSREIGGNDVNTEAFF. V gene TRBV7-8 combines with J gene TRBJ1-1; the D gene is possibly TRBD1 (6 bases). Trimming shortened V by 5 bases and J by 0 bases, and 22 bases separated the two germline ends. This CDR3 contains 18 residues. The germline gives CDR1 SGHVS, CDR2 FQNEAQ.

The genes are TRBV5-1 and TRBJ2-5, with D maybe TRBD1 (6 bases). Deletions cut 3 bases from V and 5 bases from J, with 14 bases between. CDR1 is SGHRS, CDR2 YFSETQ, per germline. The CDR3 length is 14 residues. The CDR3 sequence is CASSSTHRGETQYF. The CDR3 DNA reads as TGCGCCAGCAGCTCAACTCATAGGGGGGAGACCCAGTACTTC. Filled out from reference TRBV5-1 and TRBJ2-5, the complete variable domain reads KAGVTQTPRYLIKTRGQQVTLSCSPISGHRSVSWYQQTPGQGLQFLFEYFSETQRNKGNFPGRFSGRQFSNSRSEMNVSTLELGDSALYLCASSSTHRGETQYFGPGTRLLVL.

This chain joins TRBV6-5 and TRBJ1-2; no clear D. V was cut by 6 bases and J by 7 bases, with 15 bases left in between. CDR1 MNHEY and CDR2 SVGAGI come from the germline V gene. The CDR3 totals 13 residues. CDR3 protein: CASRPDTYFGYTF. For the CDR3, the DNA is TGTGCCAGCAGGCCCGACACTTACTTTGGCTACACCTTC.

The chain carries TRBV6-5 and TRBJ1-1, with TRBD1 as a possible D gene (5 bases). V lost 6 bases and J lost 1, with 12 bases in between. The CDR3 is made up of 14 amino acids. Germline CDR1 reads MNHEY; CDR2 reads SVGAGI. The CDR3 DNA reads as TGTGCCAGCAGGCCCGGGGGGAGGAACACTGAAGCTTTCTTT. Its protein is CASRPGGRNTEAFF.

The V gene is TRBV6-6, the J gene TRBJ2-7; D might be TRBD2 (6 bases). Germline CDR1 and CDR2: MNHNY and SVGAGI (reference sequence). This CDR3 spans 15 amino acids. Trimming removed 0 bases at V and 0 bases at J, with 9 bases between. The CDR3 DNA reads TGTGCCAGCAGTTACTCTGGGGGACTCTCCTACGAGCAGTACTTC. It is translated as CASSYSGGLSYEQYF.

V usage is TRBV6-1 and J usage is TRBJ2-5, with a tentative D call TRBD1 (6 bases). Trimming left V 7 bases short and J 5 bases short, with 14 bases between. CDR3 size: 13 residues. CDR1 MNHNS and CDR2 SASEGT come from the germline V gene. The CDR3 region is CASKTGSGETQYF. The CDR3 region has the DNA TGTGCCAGCAAAACAGGGTCGGGGGAGACCCAGTACTTC.

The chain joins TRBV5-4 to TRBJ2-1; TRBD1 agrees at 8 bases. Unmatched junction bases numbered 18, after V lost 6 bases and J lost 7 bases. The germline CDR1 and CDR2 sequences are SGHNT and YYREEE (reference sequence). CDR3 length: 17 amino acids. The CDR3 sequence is CASTLVVGTGIGNEQFF. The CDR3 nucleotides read TGTGCCAGCACCCTTGTTGTTGGGACAGGAATTGGGAATGAGCAGTTCTTC.

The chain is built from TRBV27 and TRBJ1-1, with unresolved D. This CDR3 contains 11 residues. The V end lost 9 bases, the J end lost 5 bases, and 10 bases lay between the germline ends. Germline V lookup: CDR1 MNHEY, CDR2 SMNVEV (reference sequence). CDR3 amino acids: CASRGFTEAFF. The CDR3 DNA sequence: TGTGCCAGTAGAGGCTTTACTGAAGCTTTCTTT.

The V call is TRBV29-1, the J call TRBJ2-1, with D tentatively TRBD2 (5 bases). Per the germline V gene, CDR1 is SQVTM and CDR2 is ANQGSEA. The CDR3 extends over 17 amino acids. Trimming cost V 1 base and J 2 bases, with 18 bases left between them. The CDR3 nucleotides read TGCAGCGTTGAAGCGCAGGTAGGGCTAGCAGCCTACAATGAGCAGTTCTTC. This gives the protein CSVEAQVGLAAYNEQFF.

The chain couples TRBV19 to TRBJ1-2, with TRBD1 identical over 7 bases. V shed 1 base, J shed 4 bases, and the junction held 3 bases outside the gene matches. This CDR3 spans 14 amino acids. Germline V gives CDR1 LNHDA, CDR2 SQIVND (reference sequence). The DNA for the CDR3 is TGTGCCAGTAGTATAGTAGGGGACAGCTATGGCTACACCTTC. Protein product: CASSIVGDSYGYTF.